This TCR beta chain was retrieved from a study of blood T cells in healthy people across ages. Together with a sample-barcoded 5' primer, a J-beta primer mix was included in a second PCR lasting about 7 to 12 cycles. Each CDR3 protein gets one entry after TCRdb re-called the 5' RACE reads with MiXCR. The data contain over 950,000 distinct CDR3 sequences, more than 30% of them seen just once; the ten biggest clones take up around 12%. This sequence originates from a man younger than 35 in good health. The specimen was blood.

DNA of the CDR3: TGTGCCAGCAGTCCGGCAGTCAATGAGCAGTACTTC. Its protein is CASSPAVNEQYF. The rearrangement uses TRBV6-2 or TRBV6-3 and TRBJ2-7; D is uncertain. The CDR3 sequence is 12 residues long. V was shortened by 5 bases and J by 7 bases, with 12 bases between the two germline ends. Per the germline V gene, CDR1 is MNHEY and CDR2 is SVGEGT.